This T cell receptor beta chain was sequenced in a study of tumor-infiltrating lymphocytes in oesophageal squamous cell carcinoma. This clonotype was detected many times. MiXCR, run by TCRdb on the PCR reads, gives a single entry per CDR3 protein. The sample shows approximately 20,000 distinct CDR3 sequences, about two fifths of them seen only once. The sample comprised normal esophageal tissue next to the tumor. This TCR was recovered from a male donor with esophageal squamous cell carcinoma.

CDR3 region: CASSPHRTSGANVLTF. As DNA, the CDR3 is TGTGCCAGTAGCCCCCACCGCACCTCTGGGGCCAACGTCCTGACTTTC. The chain employs TRBV19 and TRBJ2-6; D is unclear. The CDR3 is 16 residues long. With 6 bases removed from V and 0 bases from J, the gap between germline ends came to 12 bases. Germline V gene lookup returns CDR1 LNHDA and CDR2 SQIVND (reference sequence).